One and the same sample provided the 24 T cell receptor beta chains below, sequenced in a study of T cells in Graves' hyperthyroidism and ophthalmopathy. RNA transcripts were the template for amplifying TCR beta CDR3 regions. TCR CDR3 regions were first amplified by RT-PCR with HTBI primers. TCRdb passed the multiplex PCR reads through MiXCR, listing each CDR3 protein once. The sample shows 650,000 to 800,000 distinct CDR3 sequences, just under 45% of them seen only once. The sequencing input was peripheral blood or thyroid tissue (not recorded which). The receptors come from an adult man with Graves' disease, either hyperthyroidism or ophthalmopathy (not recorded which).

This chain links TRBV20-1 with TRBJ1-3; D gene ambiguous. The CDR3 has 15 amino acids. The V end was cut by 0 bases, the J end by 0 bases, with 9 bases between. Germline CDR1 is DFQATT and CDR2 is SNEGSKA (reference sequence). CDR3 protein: CSARDAASSGNTIYF. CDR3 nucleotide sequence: TGCAGTGCTAGAGATGCTGCGAGCTCTGGAAACACCATATATTTT.

Here the CDR3 reads CASSLASGVQETQYF. The CDR3 region has the DNA TGTGCCAGCAGTTTAGCCAGCGGGGTCCAAGAGACCCAGTACTTC. The chain has TRBV6-5 and TRBJ2-5; 7 bases map to TRBD2. Germline CDR1 and CDR2: MNHEY and SVGAGI. The CDR3 covers 15 residues. With 4 bases clipped from V and 1 base from J, the junction kept 6 bases outside the gene matches.

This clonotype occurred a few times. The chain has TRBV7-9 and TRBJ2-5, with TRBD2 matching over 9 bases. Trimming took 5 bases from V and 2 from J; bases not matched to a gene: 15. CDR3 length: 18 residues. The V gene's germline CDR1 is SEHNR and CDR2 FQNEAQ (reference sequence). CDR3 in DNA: TGTGCCAGCAGCCAGAGCGGGAGGAGGTCTTTCTGGCAAGAGACCCAGTACTTC. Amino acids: CASSQSGRRSFWQETQYF.

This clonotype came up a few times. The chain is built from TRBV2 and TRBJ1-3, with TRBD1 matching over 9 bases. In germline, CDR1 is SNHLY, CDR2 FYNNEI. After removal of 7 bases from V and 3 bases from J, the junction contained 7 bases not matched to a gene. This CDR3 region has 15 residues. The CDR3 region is CASNLDRGFGNTIYF. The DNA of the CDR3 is TGTGCCAGCAACCTGGACAGGGGCTTTGGAAACACCATATATTTT.

As DNA, the CDR3 is TGCGCCAGCAGCTTGGAGGGGGTCAGGAGCTCCTACGAGCAGTACTTC. Its protein product is CASSLEGVRSSYEQYF. The V call is TRBV5-1, the J call TRBJ2-7; D perhaps matches TRBD1 (6 bases). There are 16 residues in the CDR3. Trimming removed 0 bases at V and 0 bases at J, with 13 bases between. Germline V gene data show CDR1 as SGHRS and CDR2 as YFSETQ.

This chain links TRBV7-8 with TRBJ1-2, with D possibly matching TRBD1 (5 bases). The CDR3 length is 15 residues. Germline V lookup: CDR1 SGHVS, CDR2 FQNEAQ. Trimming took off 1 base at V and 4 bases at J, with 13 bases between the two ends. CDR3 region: CASSLEGLTPYGYTF. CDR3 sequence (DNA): TGTGCCAGCAGCTTAGAGGGACTTACCCCCTATGGCTACACCTTC.

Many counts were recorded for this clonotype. The CDR3 region is CSVGSAFGTNEKLFF. CDR3 coding DNA: TGCAGCGTTGGGTCGGCGTTTGGTACTAATGAAAAACTGTTTTTT. This chain uses TRBV29-1 with TRBJ1-4; D is undetermined. This CDR3 comprises 15 residues. Deletions cut 4 bases from V and 2 bases from J, with 14 bases between. The germline gives CDR1 SQVTM, CDR2 ANQGSEA. Full variable domain (outside the CDR3, taken from reference TRBV29-1 and TRBJ1-4): SAVISQKPSRDICQRGTSLTIQCQVDSQVTMMFWYRQQPGQSLTLIATANQGSEATYESGFVIDKFPISRPNLTFSTLTVSNMSPEDSSIYLCSVGSAFGTNEKLFFGSGTQLSVL.

The CDR3: CASSGAGDYGYTF. For the CDR3, the DNA is TGTGCCAGCAGTGGGGCGGGGGATTATGGCTACACCTTC. V usage is TRBV2 and J usage is TRBJ1-2; possibly TRBD1 for D (5 bases). V was trimmed by 4 bases and J by 5 bases, leaving 11 bases between them. The CDR3 sequence is 13 residues long. The germline V gene encodes CDR1 SNHLY and CDR2 FYNNEI.

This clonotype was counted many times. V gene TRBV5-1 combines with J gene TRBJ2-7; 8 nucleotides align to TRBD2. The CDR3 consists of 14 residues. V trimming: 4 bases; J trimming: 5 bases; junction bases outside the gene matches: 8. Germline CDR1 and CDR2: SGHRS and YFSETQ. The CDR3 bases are TGCGCCAGCAGCCCCACAGCGGGAGCACACGAGCAGTACTTC. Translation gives CASSPTAGAHEQYF.

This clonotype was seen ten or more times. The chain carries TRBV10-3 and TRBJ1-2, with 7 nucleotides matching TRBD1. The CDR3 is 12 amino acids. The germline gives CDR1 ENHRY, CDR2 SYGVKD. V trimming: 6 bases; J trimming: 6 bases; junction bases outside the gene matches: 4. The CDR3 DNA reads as TGTGCCATCAGGGGACAGCTGGATGGCTACACCTTC. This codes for CAIRGQLDGYTF.

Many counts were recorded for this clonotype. Here the CDR3 reads CASRERDFVNYGYTF. The CDR3 nucleotides read TGTGCCAGCAGAGAACGGGATTTCGTTAACTATGGCTACACCTTC. This chain connects TRBV2 to TRBJ1-2; D remains unclear. CDR3 length equals 15 residues. V shed 6 bases and J shed 1 base, with 15 bases lying between them. In germline, CDR1 is SNHLY, CDR2 FYNNEI. Supplemented by reference TRBV2 and TRBJ1-2, the full variable domain reads EPEVTQTPSHQVTQMGQEVILRCVPISNHLYFYWYRQILGQKVEFLVSFYNNEISEKSEIFDDQFSVERPDGSNFTLKIRSTKLEDSAMYFCASRERDFVNYGYTFGSGTRLTVV.

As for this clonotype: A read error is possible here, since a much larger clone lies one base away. The CDR3 region is CSARCGIRGAFF. The CDR3 nucleotides read TGCAGTGCTAGGTGTGGGATCCGAGGGGCTTTCTTT. The V gene is TRBV20-1, the J gene TRBJ1-1; D is unclear. The length of the CDR3 is 12 residues. The V gene's germline CDR1 is DFQATT and CDR2 SNEGSKA (reference sequence). With 3 bases removed from V and 11 bases from J, the gap between germline ends came to 16 bases.

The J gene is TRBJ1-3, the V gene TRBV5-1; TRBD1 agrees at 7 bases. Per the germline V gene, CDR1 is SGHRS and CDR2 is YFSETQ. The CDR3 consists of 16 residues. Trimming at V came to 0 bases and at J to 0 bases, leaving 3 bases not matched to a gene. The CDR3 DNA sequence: TGCGCCAGCAGCTTGGACAGGGGTCTCTCTGGAAACACCATATATTTT. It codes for CASSLDRGLSGNTIYF.

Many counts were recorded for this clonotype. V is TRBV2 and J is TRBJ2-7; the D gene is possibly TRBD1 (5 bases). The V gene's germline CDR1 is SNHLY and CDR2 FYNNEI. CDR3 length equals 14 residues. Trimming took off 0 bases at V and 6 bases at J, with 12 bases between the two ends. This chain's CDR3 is CASSEAGQPSEQYF. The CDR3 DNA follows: TGTGCCAGCAGTGAAGCGGGGCAGCCTTCCGAGCAGTACTTC.

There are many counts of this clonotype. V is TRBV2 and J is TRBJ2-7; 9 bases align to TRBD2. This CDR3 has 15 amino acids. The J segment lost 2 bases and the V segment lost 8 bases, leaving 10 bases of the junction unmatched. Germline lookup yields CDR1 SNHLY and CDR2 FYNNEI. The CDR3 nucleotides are TGTGCCAGCTCCCGGGAGGCTAGCGGGGCCTACGAGCAGTACTTC. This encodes CASSREASGAYEQYF.

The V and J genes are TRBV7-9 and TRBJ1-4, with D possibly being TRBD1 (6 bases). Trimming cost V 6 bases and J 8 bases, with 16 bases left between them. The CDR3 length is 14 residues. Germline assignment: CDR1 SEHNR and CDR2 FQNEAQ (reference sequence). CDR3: CASRFGGEGEKLFF. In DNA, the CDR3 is TGTGCCAGCAGGTTTGGGGGCGAAGGGGAAAAACTGTTTTTT.

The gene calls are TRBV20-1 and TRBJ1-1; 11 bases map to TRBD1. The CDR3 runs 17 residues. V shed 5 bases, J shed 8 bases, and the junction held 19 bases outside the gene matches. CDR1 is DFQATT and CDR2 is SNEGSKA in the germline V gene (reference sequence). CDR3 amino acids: CSAPGEPGQGGTLEAFF. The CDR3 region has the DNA TGCAGTGCTCCAGGAGAGCCGGGACAGGGGGGCACCTTGGAAGCTTTCTTT.

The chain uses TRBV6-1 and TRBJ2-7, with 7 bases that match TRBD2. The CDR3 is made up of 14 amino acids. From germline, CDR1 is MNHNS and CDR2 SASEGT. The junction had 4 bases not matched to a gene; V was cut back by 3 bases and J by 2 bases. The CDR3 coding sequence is TGTGCCAGCAGTGACGGCGGGAGAGCCTACGAGCAGTACTTC. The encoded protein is CASSDGGRAYEQYF.

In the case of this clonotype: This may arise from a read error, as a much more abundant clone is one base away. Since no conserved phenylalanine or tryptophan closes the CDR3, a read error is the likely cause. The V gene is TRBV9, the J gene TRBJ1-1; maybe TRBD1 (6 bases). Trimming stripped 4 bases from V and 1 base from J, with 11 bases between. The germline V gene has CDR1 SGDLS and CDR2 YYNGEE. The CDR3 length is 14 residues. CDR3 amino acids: CASSPTQGNTEAFL. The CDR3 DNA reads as TGTGCCAGCAGCCCCACACAGGGGAACACTGAAGCTTTCCTT.

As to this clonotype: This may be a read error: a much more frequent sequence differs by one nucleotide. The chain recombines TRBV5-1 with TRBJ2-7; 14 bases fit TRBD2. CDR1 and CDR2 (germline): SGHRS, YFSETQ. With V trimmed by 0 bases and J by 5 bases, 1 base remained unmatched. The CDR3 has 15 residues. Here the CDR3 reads CASSLGLAGGHEQYF. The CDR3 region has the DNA TGCGCCAGCAGCTTGGGACTAGCGGGAGGGCACGAGCAGTACTTC.

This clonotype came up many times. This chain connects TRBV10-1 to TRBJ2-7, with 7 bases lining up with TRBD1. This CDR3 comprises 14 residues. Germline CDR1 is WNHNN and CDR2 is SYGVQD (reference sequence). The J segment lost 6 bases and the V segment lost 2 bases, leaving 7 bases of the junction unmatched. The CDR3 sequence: CASSETTGMAEQYF. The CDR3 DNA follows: TGCGCCAGCAGTGAGACGACAGGGATGGCCGAGCAGTACTTC.

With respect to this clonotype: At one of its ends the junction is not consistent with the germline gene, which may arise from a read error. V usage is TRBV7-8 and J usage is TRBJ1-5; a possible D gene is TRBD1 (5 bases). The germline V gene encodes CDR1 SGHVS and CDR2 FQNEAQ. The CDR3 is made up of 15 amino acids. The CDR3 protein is CASSQGILSNQPQHF. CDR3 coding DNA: TGCGCCAGCAGCCAGGGTATCCTTAGCAATCAGCCCCAGCATTTT.

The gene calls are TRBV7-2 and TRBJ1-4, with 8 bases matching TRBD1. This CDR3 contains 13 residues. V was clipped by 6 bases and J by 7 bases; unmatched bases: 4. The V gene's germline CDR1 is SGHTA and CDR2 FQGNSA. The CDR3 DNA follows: TGTGCCAGCAGATCAGGGGGCAGTGAAAAACTGTTTTTT. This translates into CASRSGGSEKLFF.

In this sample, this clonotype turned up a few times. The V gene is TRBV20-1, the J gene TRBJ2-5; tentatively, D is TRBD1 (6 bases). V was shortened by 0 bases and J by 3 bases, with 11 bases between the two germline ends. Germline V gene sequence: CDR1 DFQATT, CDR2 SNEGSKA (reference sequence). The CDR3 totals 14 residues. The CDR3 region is CSARDTGPKETQYF. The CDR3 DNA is TGCAGTGCTAGAGATACAGGGCCTAAAGAGACCCAGTACTTC.